These 24 T cell receptor beta chains were sequenced from one sample in a study of blood T cell repertoires in COVID-19. The table came from immunoSEQ multiplex PCR; TCRdb's copy has only in-frame clones and leaves some out. The sample has a few hundred thousand clones; about 86% are singletons. Sample: PBMCs or T cells enriched from blood (not recorded which). The receptors shown here come from a woman aged 40 to 50 with acute COVID-19.

The rearrangement joins TRBV29-1 to TRBJ2-1; D is perhaps TRBD2 (6 bases). V was shortened by 7 bases and J by 0 bases, with 13 bases between the two germline ends. Germline assignment: CDR1 SQVTM and CDR2 ANQGSEA. The CDR3 consists of 14 residues. The CDR3 here is CSGRSGSSYNEQFF. The CDR3 coding sequence is TGCAGCGGGAGGTCCGGGAGCTCCTACAATGAGCAGTTCTTC.

The genes are TRBV6-5 and TRBJ1-1; D is ambiguous. Trimming cost V 5 bases and J 1 base, with 8 bases left between them. Germline V gene sequence: CDR1 MNHEY, CDR2 SVGAGI. This CDR3 region has 13 residues. CDR3 sequence reads: CASSTAENTEAFF. CDR3 in DNA: TGTGCCAGCAGTACGGCGGAGAACACTGAAGCTTTCTTT.

The chain carries TRBV18 and TRBJ1-2; TRBD1 agrees at 7 bases. Looked up from germline, CDR1 is KGHSH and CDR2 is LQKENI. Trimming took 0 bases from V and 5 from J; bases not matched to a gene: 6. The CDR3 spans 15 residues. The CDR3 DNA reads TGTGCCAGCTCACCACCGGTCGGGGACAGATATGGCTACACCTTC. The encoded protein is CASSPPVGDRYGYTF.

The chain has TRBV19 and TRBJ2-3, with 8 positions matching TRBD1. The V and J ends lost 1 base and 2 bases, in that order; junction bases with no gene match: 2. This CDR3 has 15 residues. Germline lookup yields CDR1 LNHDA and CDR2 SQIVND (reference sequence). This CDR3 reads CASSIGQGYTDTQYF. The CDR3 DNA reads as TGTGCCAGTAGTATAGGACAGGGGTACACAGATACGCAGTATTTT.

With regard to this clone: Other DNA sequences in this specimen translate into the identical CDR3. The chain combines TRBV25-1 with TRBJ2-3; 12 bases line up with TRBD2. The CDR3 has 15 residues. J gave up 3 bases and V 3 bases, and 1 base lay outside the gene matches. Germline CDR1 and CDR2: MGHDK and SYGVNS. This CDR3 reads CASSETSGRTDTQYF. The CDR3 nucleotides are TGTGCCAGCAGTGAGACTAGCGGGAGAACAGATACGCAGTATTTT.

The V and J genes are TRBV7-2 and TRBJ2-1; the D gene is possibly TRBD2 (5 bases). Trimming removed 5 bases at V and 7 bases at J, with 15 bases between. The germline CDR1 and CDR2 sequences are SGHTA and FQGNSA. The CDR3 extends over 14 amino acids. The CDR3 DNA reads TGTGCCAGCAGCCCCTTGAGAGGGTGGAATGAGCAGTTCTTC. It yields the protein CASSPLRGWNEQFF.

This chain connects TRBV4-3 to TRBJ1-4, with D possibly matching TRBD1 (5 bases). Trimming took 3 bases from V and 6 from J, leaving 14 bases between them. The CDR3 is 15 residues long. Looked up from germline, CDR1 is LGHNA and CDR2 is YSLEER. DNA for the CDR3: TGCGCCAGCAGCCAGAGACTCGGGGGGGATGAAAAACTGTTTTTT. Translating it yields CASSQRLGGDEKLFF.

This clone appeared a few times. The chain carries TRBV10-3 and TRBJ1-2, with unresolved D. The V end was cut by 0 bases, the J end by 1 base, with 6 bases between. Per germline, CDR1 ENHRY and CDR2 SYGVKD. This CDR3 has 14 amino acids. CDR3 in amino acids: CAISESGSNYGYTF. CDR3 DNA sequence: TGTGCCATCAGTGAGTCGGGCAGTAACTATGGCTACACCTTC.

The V and J genes are TRBV5-4 and TRBJ2-5; 8 bases map to TRBD2. Germline V lookup: CDR1 SGHNT, CDR2 YYREEE (reference sequence). Trimming at V came to 5 bases and at J to 1 base, leaving 7 bases not matched to a gene. This CDR3 is 15 amino acids long. The CDR3 here is CASSPPGTSQETQYF. The CDR3 DNA reads TGTGCCAGCAGTCCCCCGGGGACTAGCCAAGAGACCCAGTACTTC.

The chain joins TRBV14 to TRBJ1-1, with D hard to call. The CDR3 spans 14 residues. The germline V gene encodes CDR1 SGHDN and CDR2 FVKESK. V lost 1 base to trimming and J lost 1 base, with 7 bases between them. The CDR3 loop reads CASSQGSGNTEAFF. The CDR3 DNA is TGTGCCAGCAGCCAAGGATCCGGGAACACTGAAGCTTTCTTT. The variable domain in full, completed from reference TRBV14 and TRBJ1-1, reads EAGVTQFPSHSVIEKGQTVTLRCDPISGHDNLYWYRRVMGKEIKFLLHFVKESKQDESGMPNNRFLAERTGGTYSTLKVQPAELEDSGVYFCASSQGSGNTEAFFGQGTRLTVV.

This clone showed up just a few times. This rearrangement joins TRBV4-3 to TRBJ2-7; 7 positions agree with TRBD1. The ends lost 2 bases at V and 4 bases at J; junction bases unmatched: 8. Looked up from germline, CDR1 is LGHNA and CDR2 is YSLEER. The CDR3 is 15 residues long. DNA of the CDR3: TGCGCCAGCAGCCAAAGACAGGGTACAAGGTACGAGCAGTACTTC. As protein: CASSQRQGTRYEQYF.

This chain connects TRBV28 to TRBJ1-5, with D tentatively TRBD1 (6 bases). Trimming took off 5 bases at V and 7 bases at J, with 18 bases between the two ends. Germline V CDR1 and CDR2: MDHEN, SYDVKM. The CDR3 length is 15 residues. CDR3 region: CASSPSRAGAQPQHF. The DNA for the CDR3 is TGTGCCAGCAGTCCATCCCGGGCAGGGGCCCAGCCCCAGCATTTT. Full variable domain (missing parts from reference TRBV28 and TRBJ1-5): DVKVTQSSRYLVKRTGEKVFLECVQDMDHENMFWYRQDPGLGLRLIYFSYDVKMKEKGDIPEGYSVSREKKERFSLILESASTNQTSMYLCASSPSRAGAQPQHFGDGTRLSIL.

This chain links TRBV19 with TRBJ1-3; D remains unclear. CDR1 LNHDA and CDR2 SQIVND come from the germline V gene (reference sequence). The V end was cut by 6 bases, the J end by 0 bases, with 9 bases between. The CDR3 runs to 14 residues. The CDR3 DNA sequence: TGTGCCAGTAGGGGCATTATCTCTGGAAACACCATATATTTT. The encoded protein is CASRGIISGNTIYF.

The chain uses TRBV10-2 and TRBJ2-7, with D uncertain. This CDR3 comprises 14 residues. Trimming left V 3 bases short and J 2 bases short, with 11 bases between. Germline assignment: CDR1 WSHSY and CDR2 SAAADI. In nucleotides, the CDR3 is TGCGCCAGCAGTGACGGTATAAGAGCCTACGAGCAGTACTTC. It specifies CASSDGIRAYEQYF.

The chain joins TRBV7-2 to TRBJ1-3; D is unclear. The CDR3 covers 16 residues. Trimming took 3 bases from V and 3 from J, leaving 15 bases between them. Per the germline V gene, CDR1 is SGHTA and CDR2 is FQGNSA. The CDR3 DNA reads as TGTGCCAGCAGCTTCGGCGGCCCGGGAATTGGAAACACCATATATTTT. Translation: CASSFGGPGIGNTIYF.

The chain uses TRBV28 and TRBJ1-1; 8 nucleotides line up with TRBD1. Germline V gives CDR1 MDHEN, CDR2 SYDVKM. The CDR3 is 15 amino acids. The V segment lost 0 bases and the J segment 4 bases; nucleotides outside the gene matches: 4. In nucleotides, the CDR3 is TGTGCCAGCAGTTTATGGAGGGACAGGCCCACTGAAGCTTTCTTT. Translation: CASSLWRDRPTEAFF.

The chain links TRBV11-3 to TRBJ2-7; TRBD1 matches at 8 bases. Germline assignment: CDR1 SGHNT and CDR2 YENEEA. V shed 4 bases, J shed 1 base, and the junction held 3 bases outside the gene matches. This CDR3 contains 14 residues. The CDR3 sequence is CASSWGTGSYEQYF. The CDR3 DNA reads TGTGCCAGCAGCTGGGGGACAGGATCCTACGAGCAGTACTTC.

This rearrangement joins TRBV7-8 to TRBJ2-7, with 12 bases that match TRBD2. This CDR3 is built from 17 residues. Looked up from germline, CDR1 is SGHVS and CDR2 is FQNEAQ. Trimming cost V 2 bases and J 4 bases; bases outside gene matches: 9. CDR3 amino acids: CASSLTTSGSSMYEQYF. Written as DNA, the CDR3 is TGTGCCAGCAGCTTAACGACTAGCGGGAGTAGTATGTACGAGCAGTACTTC.

This CDR3 reads CASSVVGTGSGTEAFF. Here the CDR3 DNA reads TGTGCCAGCAGCGTAGTGGGGACAGGGTCGGGCACTGAAGCTTTCTTT. This chain uses TRBV9 with TRBJ1-1; 9 nucleotides line up with TRBD1. CDR1 and CDR2 from the germline V gene are SGDLS and YYNGEE. This CDR3 has 16 residues. The trim removed 0 bases at V and 4 bases at J, leaving 7 bases unmatched.

This clone was seen just once. The chain is built from TRBV5-1 and TRBJ2-1; 10 positions match TRBD2. Germline V gives CDR1 SGHRS, CDR2 YFSETQ. V gave up 2 bases and J gave up 4 bases; unmatched junction bases: 6. The CDR3 spans 16 residues. The CDR3 DNA follows: TGCGCCAGCAGCTTAGGACTAGCGGTGGTTTACAATGAGCAGTTCTTC. Encoded protein: CASSLGLAVVYNEQFF.

The V gene is TRBV6-1, the J gene TRBJ1-5; maybe TRBD1 (6 bases). Germline V lookup: CDR1 MNHNS, CDR2 SASEGT. V shed 0 bases and J shed 6 bases, with 9 bases lying between them. The CDR3 covers 14 residues. CDR3 coding DNA: TGTGCCAGCAGTGAAGCTAGGGGGGGTCAGCCCCAGCATTTT. The encoded protein is CASSEARGGQPQHF.

This clone has only a few counts. The CDR3 reads CASSQAGGLGNEQFF. As DNA, the CDR3 is TGTGCCAGCAGCCAAGCGGGAGGTTTGGGCAATGAGCAGTTCTTC. The gene calls are TRBV3-1 (or the pseudogene TRBV3-2) and TRBJ2-1, with 7 positions matching TRBD2. Germline loops: CDR1 LGHDT, CDR2 YNNKEL (reference sequence). This CDR3 comprises 15 residues. The V segment lost 1 base and the J segment 6 bases; nucleotides outside the gene matches: 6.

This clone was counted a few times. The chain has TRBV13 and TRBJ2-7; weak D call: TRBD2 (5 bases). This CDR3 comprises 16 residues. The V end was cut by 4 bases, the J end by 1 base, with 17 bases between. Germline CDR1 reads PRHDT; CDR2 reads FYEKMQ (reference sequence). The CDR3 bases are TGTGCCAGCAGCTCCAGTAGCGTAGGCCAATCCTACGAGCAGTACTTC. It yields the protein CASSSSSVGQSYEQYF.

The J gene is TRBJ2-7, the V gene TRBV2, with D hard to call. The length of the CDR3 is 12 residues. V was pared by 6 bases and J by 6 bases, with 12 bases between. CDR1 is SNHLY and CDR2 is FYNNEI in the germline V gene. CDR3 sequence: CASSLVSVEQYF. The CDR3 DNA reads TGTGCCAGCAGCTTAGTATCGGTCGAGCAGTACTTC.